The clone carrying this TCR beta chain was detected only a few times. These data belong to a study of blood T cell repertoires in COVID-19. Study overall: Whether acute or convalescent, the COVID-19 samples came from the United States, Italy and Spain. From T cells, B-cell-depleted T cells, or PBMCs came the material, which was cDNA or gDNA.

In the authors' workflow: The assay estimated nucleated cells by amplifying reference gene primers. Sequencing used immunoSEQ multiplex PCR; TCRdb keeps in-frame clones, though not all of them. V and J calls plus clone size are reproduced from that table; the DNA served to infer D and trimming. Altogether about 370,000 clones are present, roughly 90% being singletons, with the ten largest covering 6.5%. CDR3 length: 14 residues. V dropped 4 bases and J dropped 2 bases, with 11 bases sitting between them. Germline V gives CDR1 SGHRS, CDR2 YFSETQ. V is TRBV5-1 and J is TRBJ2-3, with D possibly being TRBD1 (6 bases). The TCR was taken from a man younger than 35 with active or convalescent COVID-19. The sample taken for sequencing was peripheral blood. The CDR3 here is CASSPDSNTDTQYF. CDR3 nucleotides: TGCGCCAGCAGCCCGGACAGCAACACAGATACGCAGTATTTT.